This record covers a single T cell receptor beta chain. The antigen is not known. This record belongs to a study of cytomegalovirus exposure and HLA in healthy donors. In the study overall: The roughly 120 validation repertoires, a later analysis reported, used the same platform as the approximately 650 first-cohort repertoires.

Notes on the study in general: Most TCR sequences proved rare, with some public TCRs found in many donors. Listed as cytomegalovirus-associated were approximately 160 TCR beta chains.

Germline values: CDR1 LGHNA, CDR2 YSLEER. The CDR3 has 14 residues. J lost 3 bases, V lost 1 base, and 3 bases had no gene match. Sequenced by immunoSEQ multiplex PCR; TCRdb stores in-frame clones only, minus some. The data hold about 250,000 clones, with less than 90% observed a single time. The J gene is TRBJ2-7, the V gene TRBV4-3, with 7 bases that match TRBD1. The sequenced material came from PBMCs. This TCR was recovered from a young man in good health and CMV-seropositive. This CDR3 is CASSQGRGSYEQYF. The CDR3 bases are TGCGCCAGCAGCCAAGGCAGGGGGAGCTACGAGCAGTACTTC.